Listed below are T cell receptor beta chains from one sample, sequenced in a study of cytomegalovirus exposure and HLA in healthy donors. Using immunoSEQ multiplex PCR, the repertoire was profiled, and TCRdb retains in-frame clones only, with some absent. The table includes about 240,000 clones, approximately 82% detected once. Specimen: PBMCs. The receptors shown here come from a woman aged 55 to 70 in good health and CMV-seropositive. CDR3s include the opening cysteine and the closing phenylalanine or tryptophan. Fields, in order: J gene, clone size, V gene, D gene, CDR3 protein, CDR3 DNA. D genes are given only for firm matches. Only some rows state a clone size, as once, few, many or a class for expanded clones.

J gene: TRBJ1-5
clone size: -
V gene: TRBV6-1
D gene: TRBD1
CDR3 protein: CASSDWGQSNQPQHF
CDR3 DNA: TGTGCCAGCAGTGATTGGGGACAGAGTAATCAGCCCCAGCATTTT

J gene: TRBJ1-3
clone size: once
V gene: TRBV2
D gene: -
CDR3 protein: CASSLNSNTIYF
CDR3 DNA: TGTGCCAGCAGCCTAAATTCGAACACCATATATTTT

J gene: TRBJ2-7
clone size: -
V gene: TRBV6-1
D gene: -
CDR3 protein: CASSEGRNSYEQYF
CDR3 DNA: TGTGCCAGCAGTGAAGGCAGGAACTCCTACGAGCAGTACTTC

J gene: TRBJ1-5
clone size: -
V gene: TRBV28
D gene: TRBD1
CDR3 protein: CASSMTGDGFHQPQHF
CDR3 DNA: TGTGCCAGCAGCATGACAGGGGACGGGTTCCATCAGCCCCAGCATTTT

J gene: TRBJ1-2
clone size: -
V gene: TRBV2
D gene: TRBD1
CDR3 protein: CASSVEQGPYGYTF
CDR3 DNA: TGTGCCAGCAGTGTAGAACAGGGGCCCTATGGCTACACCTTC

J gene: TRBJ1-1
clone size: -
V gene: TRBV2
D gene: -
CDR3 protein: CASSKRETEAFF
CDR3 DNA: TGTGCCAGTTCAAAAAGGGAGACTGAAGCTTTCTTT

J gene: TRBJ2-1
clone size: few
V gene: TRBV5-4
D gene: TRBD2
CDR3 protein: CASSPLGLAVDNEQFF
CDR3 DNA: TGTGCCAGCAGCCCACTCGGACTAGCGGTAGACAATGAGCAGTTCTTC

J gene: TRBJ2-7
clone size: -
V gene: TRBV29-1
D gene: TRBD1
CDR3 protein: CSVYQGQGYEQYF
CDR3 DNA: TGCAGCGTCTACCAAGGACAGGGCTACGAGCAGTACTTC

J gene: TRBJ2-1
clone size: -
V gene: TRBV7-9
D gene: -
CDR3 protein: CASSPKSGQAYNEQFF
CDR3 DNA: TGTGCCAGCAGCCCCAAAAGTGGGCAAGCCTACAATGAGCAGTTCTTC

J gene: TRBJ1-3
clone size: -
V gene: TRBV6-5
D gene: TRBD1
CDR3 protein: CASRTYTGAGNTIYF
CDR3 DNA: TGTGCCAGCAGGACATATACAGGGGCTGGAAACACCATATATTTT

J gene: TRBJ1-1
clone size: few
V gene: TRBV4-1
D gene: TRBD1
CDR3 protein: CASSQARQGASTEAFF
CDR3 DNA: TGCGCCAGCAGCCAGGCCCGACAGGGGGCGAGTACTGAAGCTTTCTTT

J gene: TRBJ2-1
clone size: -
V gene: TRBV4-2
D gene: TRBD2
CDR3 protein: CASKASGDSSYNEQFF
CDR3 DNA: TGTGCCAGCAAGGCTAGCGGAGACAGCTCCTACAATGAGCAGTTCTTC

J gene: TRBJ1-5
clone size: few
V gene: TRBV4-1
D gene: TRBD1
CDR3 protein: CASSQDGDRSLGQPQHF
CDR3 DNA: TGCGCCAGCAGCCAAGACGGGGACAGATCCTTAGGTCAGCCCCAGCATTTT

J gene: TRBJ2-7
clone size: -
V gene: TRBV7-3
D gene: -
CDR3 protein: CASSLVQGTEQYF
CDR3 DNA: TGTGCCAGCAGCTTAGTCCAGGGAACGGAGCAGTACTTC

J gene: TRBJ1-5
clone size: -
V gene: TRBV29-1
D gene: TRBD1
CDR3 protein: CSVADRESQPQHF
CDR3 DNA: TGCAGCGTGGCCGACAGGGAGTCTCAGCCCCAGCATTTT

J gene: TRBJ2-7
clone size: -
V gene: TRBV25-1
D gene: -
CDR3 protein: CATRRWETYEQYF
CDR3 DNA: TGTGCCACCCGCCGTTGGGAGACCTACGAGCAGTACTTC

J gene: TRBJ1-1
clone size: -
V gene: TRBV19
D gene: TRBD1
CDR3 protein: CASSTPGQKNTEAFF
CDR3 DNA: TGTGCCAGTAGTACCCCGGGACAGAAAAACACTGAAGCTTTCTTT

J gene: TRBJ1-2
clone size: -
V gene: TRBV27
D gene: -
CDR3 protein: CASSLRRGYGYTF
CDR3 DNA: TGTGCCAGCAGTTTGCGTCGGGGCTATGGCTACACCTTC

J gene: TRBJ2-1
clone size: -
V gene: TRBV10-3
D gene: TRBD2
CDR3 protein: CAISEGLAGYNEQFF
CDR3 DNA: TGTGCCATCAGTGAGGGACTAGCGGGATACAATGAGCAGTTCTTC

J gene: TRBJ2-1
clone size: once
V gene: TRBV28
D gene: TRBD1
CDR3 protein: CASRRDRGSYNEQFF
CDR3 DNA: TGTGCCAGCCGGAGGGACAGGGGCTCCTACAATGAGCAGTTCTTC

J gene: TRBJ1-1
clone size: -
V gene: TRBV5-1
D gene: -
CDR3 protein: CASSLNPRRAGTEAFF
CDR3 DNA: TGCGCCAGCAGCTTGAATCCACGCCGAGCGGGCACTGAAGCTTTCTTT

J gene: TRBJ1-4
clone size: -
V gene: TRBV10-2
D gene: -
CDR3 protein: CASMRSVAEKLFF
CDR3 DNA: TGCGCCAGCATGAGGTCGGTCGCGGAAAAACTGTTTTTT

J gene: TRBJ2-1
clone size: -
V gene: TRBV29-1
D gene: TRBD1
CDR3 protein: CSVARTGGSEQFF
CDR3 DNA: TGCAGCGTTGCCCGGACAGGGGGCAGTGAGCAGTTCTTC